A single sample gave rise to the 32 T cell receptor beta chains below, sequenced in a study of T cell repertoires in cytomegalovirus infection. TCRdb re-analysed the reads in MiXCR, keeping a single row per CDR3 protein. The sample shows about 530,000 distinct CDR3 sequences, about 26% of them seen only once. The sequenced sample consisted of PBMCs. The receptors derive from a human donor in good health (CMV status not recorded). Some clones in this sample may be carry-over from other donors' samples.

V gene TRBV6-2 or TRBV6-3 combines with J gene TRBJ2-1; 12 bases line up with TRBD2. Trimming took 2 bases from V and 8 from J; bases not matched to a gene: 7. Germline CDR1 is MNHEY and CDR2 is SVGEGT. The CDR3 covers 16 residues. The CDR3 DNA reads TGTGCCAGCAGTTACGTGACTAGCGGGAGTTGGGATGAGCAGTTCTTC. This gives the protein CASSYVTSGSWDEQFF.

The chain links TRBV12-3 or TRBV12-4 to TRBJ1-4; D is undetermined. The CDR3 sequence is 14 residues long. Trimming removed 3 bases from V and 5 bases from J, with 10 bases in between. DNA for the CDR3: TGTGCCAGCAGTTTGTTCCGGATGAATGAAAAACTGTTTTTT. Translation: CASSLFRMNEKLFF.

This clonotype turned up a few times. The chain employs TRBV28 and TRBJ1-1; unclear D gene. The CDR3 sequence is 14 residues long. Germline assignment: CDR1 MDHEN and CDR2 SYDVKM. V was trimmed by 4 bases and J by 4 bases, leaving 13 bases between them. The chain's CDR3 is CASSYGLLSTEAFF. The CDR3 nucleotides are TGTGCCAGCAGTTACGGGCTTCTGAGCACTGAAGCTTTCTTT.

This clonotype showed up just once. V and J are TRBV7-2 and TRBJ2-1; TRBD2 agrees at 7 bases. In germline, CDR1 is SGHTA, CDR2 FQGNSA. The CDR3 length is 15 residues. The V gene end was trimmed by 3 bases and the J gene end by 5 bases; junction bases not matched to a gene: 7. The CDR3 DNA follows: TGTGCCAGCAGCTTCCTAGCGGTCGTAGACAATGAGCAGTTCTTC. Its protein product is CASSFLAVVDNEQFF.

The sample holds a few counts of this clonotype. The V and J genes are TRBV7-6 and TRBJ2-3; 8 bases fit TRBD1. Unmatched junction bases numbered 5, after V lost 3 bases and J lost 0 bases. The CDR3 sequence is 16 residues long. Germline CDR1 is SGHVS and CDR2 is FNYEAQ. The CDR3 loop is CASSFRQGQSTDTQYF. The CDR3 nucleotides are TGTGCCAGCAGCTTTAGACAGGGGCAAAGCACAGATACGCAGTATTTT.

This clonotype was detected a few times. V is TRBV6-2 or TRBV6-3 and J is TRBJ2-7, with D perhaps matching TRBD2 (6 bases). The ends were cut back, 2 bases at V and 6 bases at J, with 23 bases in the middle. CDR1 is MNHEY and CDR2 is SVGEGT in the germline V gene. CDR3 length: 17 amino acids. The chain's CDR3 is CASSYAKTGSLAPEQYV. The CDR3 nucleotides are TGTGCCAGCAGTTACGCAAAAACGGGAAGTCTAGCGCCCGAGCAGTACGTC.

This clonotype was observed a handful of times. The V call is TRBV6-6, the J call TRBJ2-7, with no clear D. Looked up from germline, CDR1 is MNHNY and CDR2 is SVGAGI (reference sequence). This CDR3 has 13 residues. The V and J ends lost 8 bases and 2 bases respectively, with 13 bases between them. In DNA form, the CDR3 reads TGTGCCAGCTCCCTTTCCGCGACCTACGAGCAGTACTTC. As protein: CASSLSATYEQYF.

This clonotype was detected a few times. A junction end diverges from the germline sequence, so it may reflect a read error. The CDR3 loop reads CASSLEQAPNYGYTF. CDR3 nucleotides: TGTGCCAGCAGCTTGGAACAGGCACCTAACTATGGCTACACCTTC. The chain carries TRBV5-3 and TRBJ1-2; D is perhaps TRBD1 (5 bases). TRBV5-3 is an ORF, with its function uncertain. CDR3 length: 15 residues.

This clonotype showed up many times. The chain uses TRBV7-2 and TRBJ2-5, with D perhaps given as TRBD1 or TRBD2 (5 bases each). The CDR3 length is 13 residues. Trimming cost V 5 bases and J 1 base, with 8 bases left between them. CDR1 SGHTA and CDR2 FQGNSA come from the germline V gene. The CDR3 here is CASSPGTQETQYF. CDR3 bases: TGTGCCAGCAGCCCGGGGACCCAAGAGACCCAGTACTTC.

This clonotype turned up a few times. The CDR3 region is CATKTGVLTSQYF. The DNA for the CDR3 is TGTGCCACCAAGACAGGGGTTCTAACCTCCCAGTACTTC. V and J are TRBV2 and TRBJ2-5; 8 bases are shared with TRBD1. CDR1 and CDR2 (germline): SNHLY, FYNNEI. J gave up 9 bases and V 10 bases, and 13 bases lay outside the gene matches. This CDR3 has 13 residues. The full variable domain, its missing parts supplied by reference TRBV2 and TRBJ2-5, is EPEVTQTPSHQVTQMGQEVILRCVPISNHLYFYWYRQILGQKVEFLVSFYNNEISEKSEIFDDQFSVERPDGSNFTLKIRSTKLEDSAMYFCATKTGVLTSQYFGPGTRLLVL.

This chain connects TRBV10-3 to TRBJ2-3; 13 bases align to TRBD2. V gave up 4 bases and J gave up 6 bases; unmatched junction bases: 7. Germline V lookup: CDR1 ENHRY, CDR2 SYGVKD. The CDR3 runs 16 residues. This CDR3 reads CAISGLAGGLGDTQYF. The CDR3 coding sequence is TGTGCCATCAGTGGACTAGCGGGAGGATTAGGTGATACGCAGTATTTT.

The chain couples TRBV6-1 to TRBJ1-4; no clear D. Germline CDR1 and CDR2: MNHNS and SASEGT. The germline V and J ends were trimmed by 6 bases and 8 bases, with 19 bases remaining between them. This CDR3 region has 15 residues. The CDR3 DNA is TGTGCCAGCAGCGCGGCGTGGGGTTTGCGGGAAAAACTGTTTTTT. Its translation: CASSAAWGLREKLFF.

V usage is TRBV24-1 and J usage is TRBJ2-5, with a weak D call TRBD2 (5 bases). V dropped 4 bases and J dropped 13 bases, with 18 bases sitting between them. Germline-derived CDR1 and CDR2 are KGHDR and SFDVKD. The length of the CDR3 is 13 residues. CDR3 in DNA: TGTGCCACCAGTGACCCAACTGGGAGCCAGGCGTACTTC. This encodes CATSDPTGSQAYF.

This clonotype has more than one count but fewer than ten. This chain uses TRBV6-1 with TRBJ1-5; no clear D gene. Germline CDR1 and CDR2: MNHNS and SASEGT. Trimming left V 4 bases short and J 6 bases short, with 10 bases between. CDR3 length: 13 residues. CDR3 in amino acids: CASSARELQPQHF. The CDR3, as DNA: TGTGCCAGCAGTGCCCGGGAGCTTCAGCCCCAGCATTTT.

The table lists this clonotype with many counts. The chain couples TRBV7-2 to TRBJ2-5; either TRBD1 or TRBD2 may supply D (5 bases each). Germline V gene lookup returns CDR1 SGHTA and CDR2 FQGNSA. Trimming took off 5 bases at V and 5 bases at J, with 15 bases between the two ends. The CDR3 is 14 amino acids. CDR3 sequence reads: CASSGTGWGETQYF. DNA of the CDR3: TGTGCCAGCAGCGGGACGGGCTGGGGGGAGACCCAGTACTTC.

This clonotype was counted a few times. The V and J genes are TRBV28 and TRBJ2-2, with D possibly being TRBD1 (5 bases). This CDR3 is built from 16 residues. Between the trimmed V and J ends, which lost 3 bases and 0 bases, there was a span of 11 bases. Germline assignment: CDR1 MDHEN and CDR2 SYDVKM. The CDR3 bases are TGTGCCAGCAGTTTGAAGGGGTTTCCGAACACCGGGGAGCTGTTTTTT. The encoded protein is CASSLKGFPNTGELFF.

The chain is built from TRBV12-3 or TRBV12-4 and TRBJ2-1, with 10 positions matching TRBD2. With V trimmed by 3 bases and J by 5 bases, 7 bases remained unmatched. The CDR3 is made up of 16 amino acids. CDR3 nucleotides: TGTGCCAGCAGTTTCCCTACTAGCGGGGAAAACAATGAGCAGTTCTTC. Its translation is CASSFPTSGENNEQFF.

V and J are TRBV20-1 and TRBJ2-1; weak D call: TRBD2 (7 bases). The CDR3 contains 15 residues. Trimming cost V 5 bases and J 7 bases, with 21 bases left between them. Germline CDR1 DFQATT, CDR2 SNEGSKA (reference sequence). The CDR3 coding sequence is TGCAGTGCTGGCAGAGGGGGGAGGGGGGGTAATGAGCAGTTCTTC. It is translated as CSAGRGGRGGNEQFF.

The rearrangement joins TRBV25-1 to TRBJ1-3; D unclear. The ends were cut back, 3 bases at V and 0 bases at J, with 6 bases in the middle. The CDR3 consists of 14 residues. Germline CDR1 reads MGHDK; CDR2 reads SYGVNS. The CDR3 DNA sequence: TGTGCCAGCAGTGAGGCAGGCTCTGGAAACACCATATATTTT. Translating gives CASSEAGSGNTIYF.

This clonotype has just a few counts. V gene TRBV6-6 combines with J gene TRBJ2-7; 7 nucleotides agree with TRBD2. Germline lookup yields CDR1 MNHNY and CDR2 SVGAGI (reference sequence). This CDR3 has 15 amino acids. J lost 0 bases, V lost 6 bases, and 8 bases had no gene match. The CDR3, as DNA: TGTGCCAGCAGGGCCGGGCTAGCGGACTCCTACGAGCAGTACTTC. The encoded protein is CASRAGLADSYEQYF.

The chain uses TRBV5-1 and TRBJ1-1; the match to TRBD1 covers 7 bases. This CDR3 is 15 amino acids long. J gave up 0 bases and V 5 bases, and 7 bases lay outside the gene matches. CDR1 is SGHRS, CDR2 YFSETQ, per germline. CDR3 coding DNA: TGCGCCAGCAGGCCCGGCGACAGGGTGAACACTGAAGCTTTCTTT. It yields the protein CASRPGDRVNTEAFF.

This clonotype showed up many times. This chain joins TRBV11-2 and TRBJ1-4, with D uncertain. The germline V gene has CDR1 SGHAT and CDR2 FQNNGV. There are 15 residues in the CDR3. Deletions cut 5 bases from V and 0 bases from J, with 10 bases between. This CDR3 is CASSDYDPTNEKLFF. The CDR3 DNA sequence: TGTGCCAGCAGCGATTATGACCCAACTAATGAAAAACTGTTTTTT.

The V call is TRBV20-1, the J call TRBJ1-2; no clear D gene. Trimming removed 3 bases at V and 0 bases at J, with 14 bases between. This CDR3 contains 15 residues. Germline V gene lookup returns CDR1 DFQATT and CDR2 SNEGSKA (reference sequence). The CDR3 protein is CSARGSGHTNYGYTF. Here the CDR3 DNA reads TGCAGTGCTAGGGGTTCAGGTCATACTAACTATGGCTACACCTTC.

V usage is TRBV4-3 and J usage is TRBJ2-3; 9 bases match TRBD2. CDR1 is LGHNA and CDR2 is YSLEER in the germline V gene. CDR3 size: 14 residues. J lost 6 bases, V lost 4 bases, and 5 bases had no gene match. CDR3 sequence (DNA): TGCGCCAGCAGCCCCGGGACTAGCTGGGATACGCAGTATTTT. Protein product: CASSPGTSWDTQYF.

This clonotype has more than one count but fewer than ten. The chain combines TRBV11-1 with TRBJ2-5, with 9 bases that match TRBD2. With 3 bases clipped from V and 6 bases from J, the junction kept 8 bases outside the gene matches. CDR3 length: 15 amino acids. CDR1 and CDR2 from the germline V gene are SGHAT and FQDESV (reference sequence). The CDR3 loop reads CASSFPGLARQTQYF. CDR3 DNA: TGTGCCAGCAGCTTCCCGGGACTAGCCCGTCAGACCCAGTACTTC. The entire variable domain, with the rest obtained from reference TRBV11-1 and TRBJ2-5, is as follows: EAEVAQSPRYKITEKSQAVAFWCDPISGHATLYWYRQILGQGPELLVQFQDESVVDDSQLPKDRFSAERLKGVDSTLKIQPAELGDSAMYLCASSFPGLARQTQYFGPGTRLLVL.

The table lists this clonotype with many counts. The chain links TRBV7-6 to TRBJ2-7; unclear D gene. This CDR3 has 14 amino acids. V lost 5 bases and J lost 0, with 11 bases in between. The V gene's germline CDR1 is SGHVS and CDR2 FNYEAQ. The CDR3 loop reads CASSPIGSSYEQYF. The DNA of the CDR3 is TGTGCCAGCAGCCCTATAGGGTCCTCCTACGAGCAGTACTTC.

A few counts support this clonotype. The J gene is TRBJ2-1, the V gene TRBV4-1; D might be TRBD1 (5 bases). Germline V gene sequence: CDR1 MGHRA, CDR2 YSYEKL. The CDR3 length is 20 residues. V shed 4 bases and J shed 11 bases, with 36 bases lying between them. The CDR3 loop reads CASSRHRMDTSATDTFKQFF. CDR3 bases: TGCGCCAGCAGCCGACACCGGATGGACACATCCGCGACAGATACTTTTAAGCAGTTCTTC.

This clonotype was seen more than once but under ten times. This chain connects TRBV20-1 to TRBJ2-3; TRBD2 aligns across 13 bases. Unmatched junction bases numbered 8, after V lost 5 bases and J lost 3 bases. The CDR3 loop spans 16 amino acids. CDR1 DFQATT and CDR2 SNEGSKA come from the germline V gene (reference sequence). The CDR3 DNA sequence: TGCAGTGCTCCCTCAAGACTAGCGGGAGGAACAGATACGCAGTATTTT. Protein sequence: CSAPSRLAGGTDTQYF.

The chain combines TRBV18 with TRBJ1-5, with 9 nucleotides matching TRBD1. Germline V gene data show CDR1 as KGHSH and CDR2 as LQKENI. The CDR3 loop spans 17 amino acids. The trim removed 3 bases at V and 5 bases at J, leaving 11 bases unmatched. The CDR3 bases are TGTGCCAGCTCACCCCTTGACTTTGGGACAGGGTATCAGCCCCAGCATTTT. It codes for CASSPLDFGTGYQPQHF.

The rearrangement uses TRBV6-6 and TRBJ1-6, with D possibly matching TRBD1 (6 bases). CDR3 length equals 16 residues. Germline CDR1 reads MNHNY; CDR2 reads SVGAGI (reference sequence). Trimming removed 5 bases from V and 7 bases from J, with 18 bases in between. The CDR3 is CASSTKGGRWNSPLHF. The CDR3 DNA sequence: TGTGCCAGCAGTACCAAGGGGGGAAGGTGGAATTCACCCCTCCACTTT.

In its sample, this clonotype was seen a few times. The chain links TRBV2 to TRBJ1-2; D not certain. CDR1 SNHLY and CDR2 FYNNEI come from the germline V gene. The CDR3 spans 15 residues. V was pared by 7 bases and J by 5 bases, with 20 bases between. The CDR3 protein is CASNSRDARSYGYTF. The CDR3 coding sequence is TGTGCCAGCAACAGCAGAGACGCCCGATCTTATGGCTACACCTTC.

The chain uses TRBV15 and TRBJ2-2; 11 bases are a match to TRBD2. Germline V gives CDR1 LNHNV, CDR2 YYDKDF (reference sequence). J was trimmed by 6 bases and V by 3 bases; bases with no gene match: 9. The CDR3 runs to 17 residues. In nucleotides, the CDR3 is TGTGCCACCAGCAGCGAGTACGGGACTAGCGGCCCCGGGGAGCTGTTTTTT. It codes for CATSSEYGTSGPGELFF.